Listed here are 2 T cell receptor beta chains from one sample, sequenced in a study of T cell responses to AZD1222 COVID-19 vaccine. Some clones are missing from TCRdb's copy, which holds only in-frame ones; the method was immunoSEQ multiplex PCR. The sample lists some 56,000 clones; roughly 89% were seen once. The source was peripheral blood, collected 28 days after the second AZD1222 dose. These receptors were taken from an adult who received the AZD1222 COVID-19 vaccine.

The rearrangement links TRBV19 to TRBJ1-1, with TRBD1 matching over 10 bases. The CDR3 totals 15 residues. J was trimmed by 7 bases and V by 2 bases; bases with no gene match: 7. Germline CDR1 reads LNHDA; CDR2 reads SQIVND (reference sequence). The CDR3 DNA reads as TGTGCCAGTAGTATACTCGCGGGACAGGGGTTTGAAGCTTTCTTT. It encodes CASSILAGQGFEAFF. The complete variable domain, with remaining parts taken from reference TRBV19 and TRBJ1-1, reads DGGITQSPKYLFRKEGQNVTLSCEQNLNHDAMYWYRQDPGQGLRLIYYSQIVNDFQKGDIAEGYSVSREKKESFPLTVTSAQKNPTAFYLCASSILAGQGFEAFFGQGTRLTVV.

This sequence joins TRBV6-2 or TRBV6-3 and TRBJ2-7; no clear D. Per the germline V gene, CDR1 is MNHEY and CDR2 is SVGEGT. The CDR3 sequence is 14 residues long. V was clipped by 0 bases and J by 11 bases, with 17 bases between them. CDR3 amino acids: CASSYSGAQQTEYF. The CDR3 DNA is TGTGCCAGCAGTTACTCAGGAGCGCAACAAACAGAGTACTTC.